These T cell receptor beta chains were read from a single sample in a study of blood T cell repertoires in COVID-19. Data came from immunoSEQ multiplex PCR; TCRdb stores just in-frame clones and leaves some out. Of 110,000 to 150,000 clones in the sample, around 89% were seen once. The sequenced sample consisted of peripheral blood. The receptors were sampled from a man in his fifties or sixties with active or convalescent COVID-19. CDR3s include the opening cysteine and the closing phenylalanine or tryptophan. The order of the fields is V gene, CDR3 length, J gene, CDR3 protein.

TRBV2	15	TRBJ1-2	CASSETAGTVYGYTF
TRBV28	14	TRBJ1-6	CASSLGQGNSPLHF
TRBV29-1	13	TRBJ2-1	CSFLGSLLNEQFF
TRBV3-1/TRBV3-2	11	TRBJ1-1	CASRGRTEAFF
TRBV19	12	TRBJ1-2	CASSMRVYGYTF
TRBV29-1	15	TRBJ2-1	CSVEGSGTLYNEQFF
TRBV5-1	15	TRBJ2-1	CASSIASGRANEQFF
TRBV18	17	TRBJ1-2	CASSPQAGATSYYGYTF
TRBV18	15	TRBJ1-2	CASSPLGFSNYGYTF
TRBV7-9	18	TRBJ2-3	CASSPALSSSGSTDTQYF
TRBV29-1	12	TRBJ1-4	CSVGQAGEKLFF
TRBV5-1	16	TRBJ2-3	CASSSGDLSSTDTQYF
TRBV21-1	15	TRBJ1-2	CASIQPSYIRGGYTF
TRBV29-1	9	TRBJ1-1	CSVGLEAFF
TRBV4-3	14	TRBJ2-2	CASSQEHSTGELFF
TRBV18	14	TRBJ1-2	CASSPLGRDYGYTF
TRBV3-1/TRBV3-2	17	TRBJ1-2	CASSQLHTVKSDYGYTF
TRBV6-2/TRBV6-3	15	TRBJ1-2	CASTPRDRANYGYTF
TRBV18	16	TRBJ1-5	CASSPTTGVGNQPQHF
TRBV29-1	12	TRBJ2-7	CSVLGGYHEQYF
TRBV9	15	TRBJ2-1	CASSAGGLGYNEQFF
TRBV6-5	14	TRBJ1-3	CASRKTGEWNTIYF
TRBV27	17	TRBJ2-3	CASSFSGTGGGSDTQYF
TRBV9	17	TRBJ2-1	CASSVAWGLAGGNEQFF
TRBV7-9	13	TRBJ1-5	CASSLGQFQPQHF
TRBV6-5	12	TRBJ2-4	CASSPVGQATDF
TRBV7-2	15	TRBJ2-1	CASSATGTGNNEQFF
TRBV4-2	15	TRBJ2-3	CASSQPTPRVDTQYF
TRBV4-2	16	TRBJ1-3	CASSQDWLSSGNTIYF
TRBV11-2	17	TRBJ2-3	CASSSPFSGTSTDTQYF
TRBV7-9	14	TRBJ1-4	CASSLDTGDEKLFF
TRBV5-4	14	TRBJ1-2	CASSIQGSSYGYTF
TRBV19	16	TRBJ1-2	CASSGTGTNLFYGYTF
TRBV3-1/TRBV3-2	16	TRBJ1-4	CASSGRGDATNEKLFF
TRBV7-9	15	TRBJ1-2	CASSLAAGANYGYTF
TRBV12-5	13	TRBJ2-6	CASAPSGANVLTF
TRBV9	16	TRBJ2-1	CASSSRSSGRAYEQFF
TRBV6-6	16	TRBJ1-3	CASSRGQGASGNTIYF
TRBV7-3	13	TRBJ2-1	CASSRGQNNEQFF
TRBV3-1/TRBV3-2	13	TRBJ2-7	CASSQYRDGEQYF
TRBV4-3	13	TRBJ2-7	CASSHSQGYEQYF
TRBV4-2	16	TRBJ2-2	CASSHTSGSGTGELFF
TRBV2	13	TRBJ2-5	CASSELAEETQYF
TRBV19	13	TRBJ1-2	CASRHRDTYGYTF
TRBV5-6	15	TRBJ2-3	CASSLPAGGGDTQYF
TRBV9	16	TRBJ2-7	CASSGRNRGPLCEQYF
TRBV5-5	17	TRBJ1-4	CASSPKGASLVNEKLFF
TRBV6-5	15	TRBJ1-4	CASSLTGSTNEKLFF
TRBV6-5	15	TRBJ1-1	CASSSYREPNTEAFF
TRBV20-1	14	TRBJ1-2	CSASNDISNYGYTF
TRBV5-4	11	TRBJ2-3	CASIPKRWEYF
TRBV24-1	16	TRBJ2-2	CATRTSGSGNTGELFF
TRBV4-2	15	TRBJ1-5	CASSQEPQGNQPQHF
TRBV2	13	TRBJ2-7	CASAPQGTGEQYF